This T cell receptor (beta chain) is drawn from a study of T cell responses to AZD1222 COVID-19 vaccine. Whole-study results and caveats: Two doses of AZD1222 preceded a rise in Spike-specific TCR breadth and depth.

Trimming stripped 7 bases from V and 6 bases from J, with 16 bases between. This CDR3 has 13 residues. The germline V gene has CDR1 MDHEN and CDR2 SYDVKM. On this clone: What it binds is unknown.

TCRdb keeps only in-frame clones here, not all; method: immunoSEQ multiplex PCR. This table holds about 140,000 clones, more than 70% found once. The chain couples TRBV28 to TRBJ2-7; no clear D gene. The sequences come from peripheral blood, collected 28 days after the second AZD1222 dose. The TCR comes from an adult who received the AZD1222 COVID-19 vaccine. The CDR3 nucleotides are TGTGCCAGCACAGATATAAGGCTTAGCGAGCAGTACTTC. Its translation is CASTDIRLSEQYF.